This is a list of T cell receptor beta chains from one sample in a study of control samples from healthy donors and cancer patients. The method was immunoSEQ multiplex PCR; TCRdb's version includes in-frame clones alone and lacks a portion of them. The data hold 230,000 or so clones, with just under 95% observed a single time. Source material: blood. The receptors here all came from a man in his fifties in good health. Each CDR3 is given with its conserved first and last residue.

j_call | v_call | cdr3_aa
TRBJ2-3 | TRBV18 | CASSSGADRTDTQYF
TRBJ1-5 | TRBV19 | CANKGGGLSNQPQHF
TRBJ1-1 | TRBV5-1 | CASSLNQGLNTEAFF
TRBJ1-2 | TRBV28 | CASVDLNYYGYTF
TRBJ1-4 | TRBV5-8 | CASSTRGGLNEKLFF
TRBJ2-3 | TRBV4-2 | CASSQGQLAGVPFDTQYF
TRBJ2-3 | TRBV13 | CASSLSGSTDTQYF
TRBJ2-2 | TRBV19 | CASSSWPNTGELFF
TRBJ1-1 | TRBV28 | CASITIGGYPMNTEAFF
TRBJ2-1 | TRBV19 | CASRDRAKQFF
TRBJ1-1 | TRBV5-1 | CASSLETQVSEAFF
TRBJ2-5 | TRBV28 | CASTLDRGYQETQYF
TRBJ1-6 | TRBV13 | CASSLVGTGGNLPLHF
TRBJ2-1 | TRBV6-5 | CASRRGTSSYNEQFF
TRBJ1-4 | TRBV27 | CATRPAANEKLFF
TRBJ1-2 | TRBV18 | CASSPGQGSYGYTF
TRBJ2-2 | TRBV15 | CATSGPSGVPLIPGELFF
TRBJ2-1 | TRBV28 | CASTLEGNEQFF
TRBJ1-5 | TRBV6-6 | CASSYRGMGQPQHF
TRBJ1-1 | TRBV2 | CANAQNTEAFF
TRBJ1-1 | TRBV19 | CASHPLRGQEAFF
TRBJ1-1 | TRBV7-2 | CASTPKATEAFF
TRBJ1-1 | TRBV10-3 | CAISGDTEAFF
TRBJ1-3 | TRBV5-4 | CASSLEGGFSGNTIYF
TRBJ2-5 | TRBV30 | CAWDDLTSQYF
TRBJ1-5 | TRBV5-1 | CASSLAGGQPQHF
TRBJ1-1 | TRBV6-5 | CASKRGGPDTEAFF
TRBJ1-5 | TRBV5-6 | CASSFGTGNQPQHF
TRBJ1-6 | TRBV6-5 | CASSLVGGRDSPLHF
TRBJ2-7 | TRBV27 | CASSFTNRGPNYEQYF